A selection of T cell receptor beta chains follows, all from one sample in a study of untreated major depressive disorder. This table comes from immunoSEQ multiplex PCR, and its TCRdb copy is limited to in-frame clones, with some not included. The sample has 10,000 to 15,000 clones; 85% to 95% are singletons. Input material: CD4+ T cells from PBMCs. The receptors stem from a woman in her twenties or thirties with major depressive disorder. The CDR3 runs from the conserved cysteine through the conserved F or W. Fields, in order: clone size, D gene, CDR3 length, J gene, V gene, CDR3 protein, CDR3 DNA. D genes are given only for firm matches. A row's size may be missing; if present it is once, few, many or a size class.

size: -
D: -
length: 15
J: TRBJ2-7
V: TRBV27
CDR3: CASSLYGGVSYEQYF
DNA: TGTGCCAGCAGTCTTTATGGGGGAGTATCCTACGAGCAGTACTTC

size: -
D: -
length: 13
J: TRBJ1-1
V: TRBV29-1
CDR3: CSVNLGLNTEAFF
DNA: TGCAGCGTTAACCTGGGACTCAACACTGAAGCTTTCTTT

size: -
D: -
length: 16
J: TRBJ2-1
V: TRBV27
CDR3: CASSLWGTSSYNEQFF
DNA: TGTGCCAGCAGTTTATGGGGAACAAGCTCCTACAATGAGCAGTTCTTC

size: -
D: -
length: 14
J: TRBJ1-1
V: TRBV5-6
CDR3: CASSLKAWTTEAFF
DNA: TGTGCCAGCAGCTTGAAAGCGTGGACCACTGAAGCTTTCTTT

size: -
D: TRBD1
length: 15
J: TRBJ1-5
V: TRBV5-1
CDR3: CASSLGDRGNQPQHF
DNA: TGCGCCAGCAGCCTCGGGGACAGGGGAAATCAGCCCCAGCATTTT

size: -
D: -
length: 12
J: TRBJ2-7
V: TRBV5-5
CDR3: CASSLVGYEQYF
DNA: TGTGCCAGCAGCTTGGTGGGGTACGAGCAGTACTTC

size: -
D: -
length: 13
J: TRBJ1-1
V: TRBV12-5
CDR3: CASTTGPNTEAFF
DNA: TGTGCTAGCACGACAGGCCCGAACACTGAAGCTTTCTTT

size: once
D: -
length: 13
J: TRBJ1-2
V: TRBV19
CDR3: CASSPDRTYGYTF
DNA: TGTGCCAGTAGCCCCGACAGAACCTATGGCTACACCTTC

size: -
D: TRBD2
length: 15
J: TRBJ2-7
V: TRBV7-9
CDR3: CASSLTSGSTYEQYF
DNA: TGTGCCAGCAGTTTAACTAGCGGGAGCACCTACGAGCAGTACTTC

size: -
D: TRBD1
length: 20
J: TRBJ2-6
V: TRBV7-3
CDR3: CASSSRDRGRVLSGANVLTF
DNA: TGTGCCAGCAGCTCACGAGACAGGGGGCGCGTTCTCTCTGGGGCCAACGTCCTGACTTTC

size: -
D: -
length: 13
J: TRBJ1-2
V: TRBV9
CDR3: CASSLNLNDGYTF
DNA: TGTGCCAGCAGCCTAAATTTGAATGATGGCTACACCTTC

size: -
D: -
length: 19
J: TRBJ2-2
V: TRBV28
CDR3: CASSLFTVNKALNTGELFF
DNA: TGTGCCAGCAGTTTATTTACAGTGAACAAAGCCTTGAACACCGGGGAGCTGTTTTTT

size: few
D: TRBD1
length: 14
J: TRBJ1-1
V: TRBV7-2
CDR3: CASRGQGGNTEAFF
DNA: TGTGCCAGCAGGGGACAGGGGGGGAACACTGAAGCTTTCTTT

size: -
D: TRBD2
length: 15
J: TRBJ2-1
V: TRBV6-6
CDR3: CASSRLAGTKVEQFF
DNA: TGTGCCAGCAGCCGACTAGCGGGGACTAAGGTTGAGCAGTTCTTC

size: -
D: -
length: 12
J: TRBJ2-3
V: TRBV6-5
CDR3: CASRTSTDTQYF
DNA: TGTGCCAGCAGAACAAGCACAGATACGCAGTATTTT

size: -
D: TRBD2
length: 17
J: TRBJ2-1
V: TRBV4-2
CDR3: CASSQDGLAGIYNEQFF
DNA: TGTGCCAGCAGCCAAGATGGACTAGCGGGGATCTACAATGAGCAGTTCTTC

size: -
D: -
length: 12
J: TRBJ2-7
V: TRBV30
CDR3: CAWSVLPIAQYF
DNA: TGTGCCTGGAGTGTACTGCCCATAGCGCAGTACTTC

size: -
D: TRBD2
length: 15
J: TRBJ2-5
V: TRBV10-3
CDR3: CAISESTGGAGTQYF
DNA: TGTGCCATCAGTGAGTCGACGGGAGGGGCGGGGACCCAGTACTTC

size: -
D: TRBD1
length: 14
J: TRBJ1-2
V: TRBV5-1
CDR3: CASSLGDRAYGYTF
DNA: TGCGCCAGCAGCTTGGGGGACAGAGCTTATGGCTACACCTTC

size: few
D: -
length: 15
J: TRBJ2-2
V: TRBV6-5
CDR3: CASRKDYSNTGELFF
DNA: TGTGCCAGCAGAAAGGACTACTCGAACACCGGGGAGCTGTTTTTT

size: -
D: -
length: 14
J: TRBJ2-7
V: TRBV9
CDR3: CASSEGPTGYEQYF
DNA: TGTGCCAGCAGCGAGGGACCGACAGGCTACGAGCAGTACTTC

size: -
D: -
length: 16
J: TRBJ1-3
V: TRBV15
CDR3: CATSWGQAVSGNTIYF
DNA: TGTGCCACCAGCTGGGGGCAGGCTGTAAGCGGAAACACCATATATTTT

size: -
D: TRBD2
length: 16
J: TRBJ2-2
V: TRBV30
CDR3: CAWSLPFGTISGELFF
DNA: TGTGCCTGGAGTCTCCCGTTCGGGACTATCTCCGGGGAGCTGTTTTTT

size: -
D: TRBD1
length: 16
J: TRBJ2-1
V: TRBV18
CDR3: CASSARSGTGVDEQFF
DNA: TGTGCCAGCTCAGCGAGATCCGGGACAGGGGTCGATGAGCAGTTCTTC

size: -
D: TRBD2
length: 17
J: TRBJ2-1
V: TRBV5-1
CDR3: CASSLAWTSGDLNEQFF
DNA: TGCGCCAGCAGCTTGGCCTGGACTAGCGGAGATCTCAATGAGCAGTTCTTC

size: -
D: -
length: 15
J: TRBJ1-2
V: TRBV30
CDR3: CAWSAKDAYGKGYTF
DNA: TGTGCCTGGAGTGCCAAGGACGCTTATGGGAAGGGCTACACCTTC

size: -
D: -
length: 14
J: TRBJ2-3
V: TRBV7-9
CDR3: CASSRIGGPDTQYF
DNA: TGTGCCAGCAGCCGGATAGGCGGGCCAGATACGCAGTATTTT

size: -
D: TRBD1
length: 14
J: TRBJ1-1
V: TRBV29-1
CDR3: CSVEWGDRAHEAFF
DNA: TGCAGCGTTGAGTGGGGGGACAGGGCCCATGAAGCTTTCTTT

size: -
D: TRBD2
length: 16
J: TRBJ2-1
V: TRBV4-2
CDR3: CASSQDPTSGLNEQFF
DNA: TGTGCCAGCAGCCAAGATCCCACTAGCGGTCTCAATGAGCAGTTCTTC

size: -
D: TRBD1
length: 14
J: TRBJ2-2
V: TRBV7-9
CDR3: CASSLGQGFGELFF
DNA: TGTGCCAGCAGCTTGGGACAGGGGTTCGGGGAGCTGTTTTTT

size: -
D: -
length: 14
J: TRBJ1-5
V: TRBV7-6
CDR3: CASSLQQGNQPQHF
DNA: TGTGCCAGCAGCTTGCAACAGGGAAATCAGCCCCAGCATTTT

size: -
D: TRBD1
length: 13
J: TRBJ2-7
V: TRBV29-1
CDR3: CSVQGQGAYEQYF
DNA: TGCAGCGTTCAGGGACAGGGGGCCTACGAGCAGTACTTC

size: -
D: -
length: 13
J: TRBJ1-3
V: TRBV30
CDR3: CAWRKVPGNTIYF
DNA: TGTGCCTGGAGGAAGGTACCAGGAAACACCATATATTTT

size: once
D: TRBD2
length: 16
J: TRBJ2-2
V: TRBV5-1
CDR3: CASSLGTSGRTGELFF
DNA: TGCGCCAGCAGCTTAGGGACTAGCGGGAGGACCGGGGAGCTGTTTTTT

size: -
D: -
length: 13
J: TRBJ1-5
V: TRBV5-4
CDR3: CASSPGDNQPQHF
DNA: TGTGCCAGCAGCCCGGGGGACAATCAGCCCCAGCATTTT

size: few
D: -
length: 15
J: TRBJ1-2
V: TRBV4-2
CDR3: CASSQDLEGLYGYTF
DNA: TGTGCCAGCAGCCAAGATCTAGAGGGACTCTATGGCTACACCTTC

size: -
D: -
length: 17
J: TRBJ1-1
V: TRBV9
CDR3: CASSVVRSWASRTEAFF
DNA: TGTGCCAGCAGCGTAGTACGGTCCTGGGCATCACGGACTGAAGCTTTCTTT

size: once
D: -
length: 15
J: TRBJ1-4
V: TRBV9
CDR3: CASSAGYRGYEKLFF
DNA: TGTGCCAGCAGCGCGGGATACCGCGGGTATGAAAAACTGTTTTTT

size: -
D: TRBD2
length: 14
J: TRBJ2-1
V: TRBV7-8
CDR3: CASSPAQREAEQFF
DNA: TGTGCCAGCAGCCCGGCCCAGCGGGAGGCTGAGCAGTTCTTC

size: -
D: TRBD1
length: 14
J: TRBJ2-5
V: TRBV19
CDR3: CASRSGTGGETQYF
DNA: TGTGCCAGTAGGTCCGGGACAGGAGGGGAGACCCAGTACTTC

size: -
D: -
length: 14
J: TRBJ2-1
V: TRBV7-2
CDR3: CASSLGRLNNEQFF
DNA: TGTGCCAGCAGCTTAGGGCGACTGAACAATGAGCAGTTCTTC

size: -
D: -
length: 14
J: TRBJ1-2
V: TRBV4-1
CDR3: CASSQPGTAYGYTF
DNA: TGCGCCAGCAGCCAACCCGGGACGGCATATGGCTACACCTTC

size: -
D: -
length: 15
J: TRBJ1-2
V: TRBV19
CDR3: CASSGAGYSNYGYTF
DNA: TGTGCCAGTAGTGGGGCAGGGTACTCTAACTATGGCTACACCTTC

size: -
D: TRBD2
length: 16
J: TRBJ2-1
V: TRBV27
CDR3: CASSLRQRDFYNEQFF
DNA: TGTGCCAGCAGTTTAAGACAGCGGGACTTTTACAATGAGCAGTTCTTC

size: -
D: -
length: 16
J: TRBJ1-3
V: TRBV7-2
CDR3: CASSLGGRVSGNTIYF
DNA: TGTGCCAGCAGCTTAGGAGGTCGGGTCTCTGGAAACACCATATATTTT

size: once
D: -
length: 14
J: TRBJ1-1
V: TRBV29-1
CDR3: CSVVAGSKNTEAFF
DNA: TGCAGCGTTGTAGCGGGGTCGAAGAACACTGAAGCTTTCTTT

size: -
D: -
length: 15
J: TRBJ2-7
V: TRBV7-9
CDR3: CASSLEGLRSSEQYF
DNA: TGTGCCAGCAGCTTAGAGGGCCTCCGATCGAGTGAGCAGTACTTC

size: -
D: -
length: 12
J: TRBJ2-5
V: TRBV11-2
CDR3: CASSLGRETQYF
DNA: TGTGCCAGCAGCTTAGGCCGAGAGACCCAGTACTTC

size: -
D: -
length: 15
J: TRBJ2-3
V: TRBV4-3
CDR3: CASSQKTPSTDTQYF
DNA: TGCGCCAGCAGCCAAAAGACACCCTCCACAGATACGCAGTATTTT

size: -
D: -
length: 16
J: TRBJ2-4
V: TRBV4-1
CDR3: CASSAQEQGGLDIQYF
DNA: TGCGCCAGCAGCGCCCAAGAACAGGGTGGGTTAGACATTCAGTACTTC

size: -
D: TRBD2
length: 16
J: TRBJ2-1
V: TRBV10-3
CDR3: CAISRTSRNGYNEQFF
DNA: TGTGCCATCAGTCGGACTAGTCGGAATGGATACAATGAGCAGTTCTTC

size: -
D: -
length: 13
J: TRBJ2-5
V: TRBV4-2
CDR3: CASSQSFKETQYF
DNA: TGTGCCAGCAGCCAGAGCTTCAAAGAGACCCAGTACTTC

size: -
D: TRBD2
length: 13
J: TRBJ2-5
V: TRBV10-2
CDR3: CASSSGGLGTQYF
DNA: TGCGCCAGCAGTTCGGGAGGTCTGGGGACCCAGTACTTC

size: -
D: TRBD1
length: 17
J: TRBJ1-3
V: TRBV18
CDR3: CASSPLPPRGTGNTIYF
DNA: TGTGCCAGCTCACCCTTGCCCCCCAGGGGGACTGGAAACACCATATATTTT

size: -
D: TRBD2
length: 16
J: TRBJ2-1
V: TRBV27
CDR3: CASSGFSGRARYEQFF
DNA: TGTGCCAGCAGTGGATTTAGCGGGAGGGCCAGGTATGAGCAGTTCTTC

size: -
D: -
length: 14
J: TRBJ2-1
V: TRBV11-3
CDR3: CASSRAGIKNEQFF
DNA: TGTGCCAGCAGCAGGGCGGGGATTAAGAATGAGCAGTTCTTC

size: -
D: TRBD2
length: 15
J: TRBJ2-1
V: TRBV5-1
CDR3: CASSFLAGGLGEQFF
DNA: TGCGCCAGCAGCTTCCTAGCGGGAGGTTTGGGTGAGCAGTTCTTC

size: -
D: -
length: 13
J: TRBJ2-7
V: TRBV23-1
CDR3: CASSLFLSYEQYF
DNA: TGCGCCAGCAGTCTTTTCCTATCCTACGAGCAGTACTTC

size: -
D: -
length: 14
J: TRBJ2-2
V: TRBV9
CDR3: CASSVVEGSGELFF
DNA: TGTGCCAGCAGCGTAGTAGAAGGGTCCGGGGAGCTGTTTTTT

size: few
D: TRBD1
length: 15
J: TRBJ1-2
V: TRBV5-1
CDR3: CASSPDRGSFYGYTF
DNA: TGCGCCAGCAGCCCCGACAGGGGGTCCTTCTATGGCTACACCTTC